These T cell receptor beta chains were read from a single sample in a study of T cell repertoires in cytomegalovirus infection. No cognate antigen is known for these TCRs. TCRdb reprocessed the reads with MiXCR, giving one entry per CDR3 protein. The sample has tens of thousands of distinct CDR3 sequences, about 29% seen once. Specimen: CD8+ T cells from cultured PBMCs, collected from culture after CMV antigen stimulation. Receptor source: a human donor in good health (CMV status not recorded). Some clones in this sample may be carry-over from other donors' samples. Each CDR3 is given with its conserved first and last residue. Each record gives: V gene, CDR3 length, CDR3 protein.

>TRBV24-1|14
CATSDARNTGELFF
>TRBV7-2|16
CASSLAASGSTDTQYF
>TRBV3-1|15
CASSHWTGRTGELFF
>TRBV3-1|17
CASSQDPLAGDSYEQYF
>TRBV7-3|13
CASSSQPNEKLFF
>TRBV12-3/TRBV12-4|12
CASSSNDRSAFF
>TRBV7-9|16
CASSLPPSAPGGELFF
>TRBV7-9|13
CASITGVQDTQYF
>TRBV7-6|15
CASSQGGRVQETQYF
>TRBV7-9|19
CASSITWSSGGMGNNEQFF
>TRBV29-1|16
CSVEDPEGGPSYEQYF
>TRBV11-2|15
CASSLDRGQGETQYF
>TRBV20-1|14
CSARGDSPGSEQFF
>TRBV28|17
CASSLTIRTATNEKLFF
>TRBV6-2/TRBV6-3|13
CASSYSDNEKLFF
>TRBV28|16
CASSPTGTGVVYEQYF
>TRBV4-1|15
CASSQGATIYNEQFF
>TRBV4-2|17
CASSQEGTGANLYEQYF
>TRBV14|16
CTSSQDETDSYNEQFF
>TRBV18|14
CASSPQRGGQPQHF
>TRBV4-1|15
CASSQSGGQGYEQYF
>TRBV10-2|14
CASSDRGGSYEQYF
>TRBV19|14
CASSYRGSNQPQHF
>TRBV28|16
CASSRPAGGLTNEQFF
>TRBV2|12
CASSERDRGRYF
>TRBV28|16
CASSFHRQGGNTEAFF
>TRBV9|15
CASSVALASTDTQYF
>TRBV7-4|15
CASSRRDLSGNTIYF
>TRBV5-3|14
CASGTRDLGRGYTF
>TRBV18|16
CASSPRLGTGINEQFF
>TRBV20-1|16
CSATGSPSSGANVLTF
>TRBV12-3/TRBV12-4|14
CASSRPAGEETQYF
>TRBV7-9|17
CATRPTGFSSGANVLTF
>TRBV19|18
CATGKRQGPVSSGNTIYF
>TRBV7-6|14
CASSSRTGNNEQFF
>TRBV9|14
CASSAGTGASPLHF
>TRBV12-3/TRBV12-4|11
CASSFGDTQYF
>TRBV4-2|13
CASRARPDEKLFF
>TRBV27|13
CASSLEGINEQYF
>TRBV7-2|15
CASSPRGGGVNEQFF
>TRBV24-1|14
CATSMGGGVDEQFF